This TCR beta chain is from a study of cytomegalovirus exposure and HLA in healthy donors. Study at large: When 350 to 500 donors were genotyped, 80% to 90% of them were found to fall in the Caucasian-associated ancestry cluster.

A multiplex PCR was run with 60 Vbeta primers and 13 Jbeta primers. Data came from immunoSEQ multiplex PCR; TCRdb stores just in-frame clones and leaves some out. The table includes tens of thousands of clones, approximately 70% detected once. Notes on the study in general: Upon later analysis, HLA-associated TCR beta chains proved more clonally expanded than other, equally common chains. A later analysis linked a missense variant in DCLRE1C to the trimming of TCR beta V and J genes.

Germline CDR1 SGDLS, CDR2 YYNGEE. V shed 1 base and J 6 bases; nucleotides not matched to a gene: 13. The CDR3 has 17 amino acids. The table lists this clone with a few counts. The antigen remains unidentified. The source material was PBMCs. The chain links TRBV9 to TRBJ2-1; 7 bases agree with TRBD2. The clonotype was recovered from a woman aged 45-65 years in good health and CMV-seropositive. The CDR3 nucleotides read TGTGCCAGCAGCGTACTCGCGGGGGTCACGTCGTTCAATGAGCAGTTCTTC. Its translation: CASSVLAGVTSFNEQFF.